The 2 T cell receptor beta chains reported below all come from one sample, sequenced in a study of blood T cell repertoires in COVID-19. Sequencing used immunoSEQ multiplex PCR; TCRdb keeps in-frame clones, though not all of them. The table has more than 55,000 clones, over 75% seen once. The sample was peripheral blood. These receptors all come from an elderly man with acute or convalescent COVID-19.

The chain couples TRBV7-2 to TRBJ2-1, with D maybe TRBD2 (6 bases). Germline V gives CDR1 SGHTA, CDR2 FQGNSA. V lost 0 bases and J lost 4, with 10 bases in between. There are 15 residues in the CDR3. The CDR3 sequence is CASSLAQGLYNEQFF. CDR3 nucleotides: TGTGCCAGCAGCTTAGCGCAGGGACTTTACAATGAGCAGTTCTTC. Complete variable domain (other parts from reference TRBV7-2 and TRBJ2-1): GAGVSQSPSNKVTEKGKDVELRCDPISGHTALYWYRQSLGQGLEFLIYFQGNSAPDKSGLPSDRFSAERTGGSVSTLTIQRTQQEDSAVYLCASSLAQGLYNEQFFGPGTRLTVL.

V is TRBV30 and J is TRBJ2-3, with D perhaps TRBD2 (6 bases). Germline CDR1 is GTSNPN and CDR2 is SVGIG (reference sequence). CDR3 length: 14 amino acids. V was shortened by 0 bases and J by 5 bases, with 12 bases between the two germline ends. The CDR3 here is CAWSVNQGGDTQYF. The CDR3 DNA follows: TGTGCCTGGAGTGTAAACCAGGGAGGAGATACGCAGTATTTT.